This is a list of T cell receptor beta chains from one sample in a study of OX40 agonist ivuxolimab in advanced cancers. The protocol was immunoSEQ multiplex PCR, while the TCRdb copy is restricted to in-frame clones and leaves out a portion. This repertoire shows about 83,000 clones, 90% to 95% found once; its top ten account for 0.43%. The source material was CD4+ or CD8+ T cells sorted from blood, sampled in a trial of the OX40 agonist ivuxolimab. These receptor sequences come from an adult with an advanced solid tumor such as melanoma, head and neck, liver or kidney cancer. CDR3s include the opening cysteine and the closing phenylalanine or tryptophan. A D gene is named only where the DNA matches it firmly. Clone size is stated in some rows and not others, as once, few, many or a class when expanded.

>TRBJ1-5|.|TRBV7-9|.
TGTGCCAGCAGCTTTGGAGGGGAGCCCCAGCATTTT
CASSFGGEPQHF
>TRBJ1-1|TRBD1|TRBV18|.
TGTGCCAGCTCACCAACTGGACAGGGGAGCACTGAAGCTTTCTTT
CASSPTGQGSTEAFF
>TRBJ2-6|.|TRBV7-9|.
TGTGCCAGCAGCCCCCTATTTAGCTCTGGGGCCAACGTCCTGACTTTC
CASSPLFSSGANVLTF
>TRBJ2-1|.|TRBV18|once
TGTGCCAGCTCACCTAACTCCGACAATGAGCAGTTCTTC
CASSPNSDNEQFF
>TRBJ1-5|.|TRBV5-1|.
TGCGCCAGCAGCTTGGGACCCGGGGATCAGCCCCAGCATTTT
CASSLGPGDQPQHF
>TRBJ1-1|TRBD1|TRBV6-5|.
TGTGCCAGCAGTTACGGGACAGGGCGGACTGAAGCTTTCTTT
CASSYGTGRTEAFF
>TRBJ1-5|.|TRBV7-9|.
TGTGCCAGCAGCTTTAGACAGCAGCCCCAGCATTTT
CASSFRQQPQHF
>TRBJ1-2|.|TRBV28|.
TGTGCCAGCAGGCAGAGGTTCTCTAACTATGGCTACACCTTC
CASRQRFSNYGYTF
>TRBJ1-3|.|TRBV11-2|.
TGTGCCAGCAGCTTAGGAGGGGCGCGGGGAAACACCATATATTTT
CASSLGGARGNTIYF
>TRBJ1-2|.|TRBV7-9|.
TGTGCCAGCAGCTTAGGCCAGTTCTATGGCTACACCTTC
CASSLGQFYGYTF
>TRBJ2-5|TRBD2|TRBV5-4|.
TGTGCCAGCAGCTTAGCGGGGAGGGGCTGGCAAGAGACCCAGTACTTC
CASSLAGRGWQETQYF
>TRBJ2-2|TRBD1|TRBV19|.
TGTGCCAGTAGTACGACAGGGGCACCCACCGGGGAGCTGTTTTTT
CASSTTGAPTGELFF
>TRBJ2-4|.|TRBV4-2|.
TGTGCCAGCAGCCAAGATCTTCCCCGGGGGTTGAACATTCAGTACTTC
CASSQDLPRGLNIQYF
>TRBJ2-1|TRBD2|TRBV10-1|.
TGCGCCAGCACGGGAGGCTACAATGAGCAGTTCTTC
CASTGGYNEQFF
>TRBJ1-2|.|TRBV7-8|once
TGTGCCAGCAGCTTAGCTCGGGCGGATAACTATGGCTACACCTTC
CASSLARADNYGYTF
>TRBJ1-2|.|TRBV28|.
TGTGCCAGCAGTTTATGGGATGGCTACACCTTC
CASSLWDGYTF
>TRBJ2-3|.|TRBV6-6|.
TGTGCCAGCAGACCCAGCGGGAGCACAGATACGCAGTATTTT
CASRPSGSTDTQYF
>TRBJ1-4|.|TRBV6-5|.
TGTGCCAGCAGTTTCGACCGGACTGAAAGTGAAAAACTGTTTTTT
CASSFDRTESEKLFF
>TRBJ2-5|TRBD2|TRBV7-7|once
TGTGCTAGCAGCCGGGGACTAGGTTCCCAAGAGACCCAGTACTTC
CASSRGLGSQETQYF
>TRBJ1-5|.|TRBV4-1|.
TGCGCCAGCAGCCAAGGGCAGGGGCCCCTCAATCAGCCCCAGCATTTT
CASSQGQGPLNQPQHF
>TRBJ2-5|.|TRBV7-2|.
TGTGCCAGCAGCCCCTTATCGTACCAAGAGACCCAGTACTTC
CASSPLSYQETQYF
>TRBJ2-3|.|TRBV27|.
TGTGCCAGCAGTTTGTTCGGGGACACAGATACGCAGTATTTT
CASSLFGDTDTQYF
>TRBJ2-3|TRBD2|TRBV6-1|few
TGTGCCAGCAGTGACCTTAGGCTAGCGGGGGAAGATACGCAGTATTTT
CASSDLRLAGEDTQYF
>TRBJ2-6|.|TRBV2|.
TGTGCCAGCAGTGAACGGTCTGGGGCCAACGTCCTGACTTTC
CASSERSGANVLTF
>TRBJ1-6|TRBD1|TRBV6-5|.
TGTGCCAGCACCGTGACAGGGGGCCATTCACCCCTCCACTTT
CASTVTGGHSPLHF
>TRBJ1-4|.|TRBV5-8|.
TGTGCCAGCAGTCCCCAAGTTGCAACTAATGAAAAACTGTTTTTT
CASSPQVATNEKLFF
>TRBJ2-3|TRBD1|TRBV5-1|.
TGCGCCAGCAGCTTGGAGGGGGCCAGCACAGATACGCAGTATTTT
CASSLEGASTDTQYF
>TRBJ1-2|.|TRBV18|.
TGTGCCAGCTCACCATTTCCCGACTCAGGATTCTATGGCTACACCTTC
CASSPFPDSGFYGYTF
>TRBJ1-3|.|TRBV7-7|.
TGTGCCAGCAGCCCGGGACCTTCTGGAAACACCATATATTTT
CASSPGPSGNTIYF
>TRBJ1-1|.|TRBV27|.
TGTGCCAGCAGTTTAAACGGACCCGCCGAGGCTTTCTTT
CASSLNGPAEAFF
>TRBJ2-7|.|TRBV5-1|.
TGCGCCAGCAGCTTCGAAACCTGGTACGAGCAGTACTTC
CASSFETWYEQYF
>TRBJ2-7|.|TRBV5-1|.
TGCGCCAGCAGCTTGATCAAATCCGGCCCCGAGCAGTACTTC
CASSLIKSGPEQYF
>TRBJ1-1|TRBD1|TRBV18|.
TGTGCCAGCTCACCGCAAAGAACAGACAGGGGGTACCCTGAAGCTTTCTTT
CASSPQRTDRGYPEAFF
>TRBJ2-5|.|TRBV7-2|.
TGTGCCAGCAGCCGGGATCCCTTCGAGACCCAGTACTTC
CASSRDPFETQYF
>TRBJ2-1|.|TRBV7-2|.
TGTGCCAGCAGGAGTGAAACAGCCGAGCAGTTCTTC
CASRSETAEQFF
>TRBJ2-5|.|TRBV4-2|.
TGTGCCAGCAGCCAGCGAAGTGAAGCTGAAGAGACCCAGTACTTC
CASSQRSEAEETQYF
>TRBJ1-1|.|TRBV6-1|.
TGTGCCAGCAGTGCCGACGCTGGCATGAACACTGAAGCTTTCTTT
CASSADAGMNTEAFF
>TRBJ2-3|TRBD2|TRBV2|.
TGTGCCAGCAGGAGACTAGCGTATACGCAGTATTTT
CASRRLAYTQYF
>TRBJ2-3|.|TRBV7-3|.
TGTGCCAGCAGCTCAAACAGGGGGGGATTTCTTCCAGATACGCAGTATTTT
CASSSNRGGFLPDTQYF
>TRBJ2-1|.|TRBV28|.
TGTGCCAGCAGCCCCCTGGGCGGGAGTTGGGGACACAACGATGAGCAGTTCTTC
CASSPLGGSWGHNDEQFF
>TRBJ1-1|.|TRBV11-3|.
TGTGCCAGCAGCCCCCAGTTGGGGACTGAAGCTTTCTTT
CASSPQLGTEAFF
>TRBJ2-1|TRBD2|TRBV7-3|.
TGTGCCAGCAGCGCGACTAGCGGGGGGTTAAATGAGCAGTTCTTC
CASSATSGGLNEQFF
>TRBJ2-7|TRBD2|TRBV29-1|.
TGCAGCGGGACTAGCAGCTACGAGCAGTACTTC
CSGTSSYEQYF
>TRBJ1-1|.|TRBV5-5|.
TGTGCCAGCAGCTTGGGGATGAACACTGAAGCTTTCTTT
CASSLGMNTEAFF
>TRBJ1-5|.|TRBV4-1|.
TGCGCCAGCAGCCATTACTACAGGGCCAATCAGCCCCAGCATTTT
CASSHYYRANQPQHF
>TRBJ1-1|.|TRBV7-9|.
TGTGCCAGCGCCACCGAGGTAACTGAAGCTTTCTTT
CASATEVTEAFF
>TRBJ2-7|.|TRBV7-2|.
TGTGCCAGCAGCTTAGACGGAAGTCTGACCTACGAGCAGTACTTC
CASSLDGSLTYEQYF
>TRBJ1-1|.|TRBV10-3|once
TGTGCCATCAGTGACTGGGGTGGTACTGAAGCTTTCTTT
CAISDWGGTEAFF
>TRBJ2-7|.|TRBV7-2|.
TGTGCCAGCAGCTTAGAGGGGGGACTCACCTACGAGCAGTACTTC
CASSLEGGLTYEQYF
>TRBJ2-7|TRBD2|TRBV28|.
TGTGCCAGCAGTATTCGGGCTAGCGGACTATCGCAGCAGTACTTC
CASSIRASGLSQQYF
>TRBJ2-2|TRBD1|TRBV7-9|.
TGTGCCAGCAAGCAGGGGGCGAACACCGGGGAGCTGTTTTTT
CASKQGANTGELFF
>TRBJ1-5|.|TRBV28|.
TGTGCCAGCAGTGGGCGACTTTATAGCAATCAGCCCCAGCATTTT
CASSGRLYSNQPQHF
>TRBJ2-1|.|TRBV4-1|.
TGCGCCAGCAGCCAACTCACGGGCAGAGAGCAGTTCTTC
CASSQLTGREQFF
>TRBJ2-1|TRBD2|TRBV7-9|.
TGTGCCAGCAGTGCAGAACTAGCGGGGGGTTACAATGAGCAGTTCTTC
CASSAELAGGYNEQFF
>TRBJ2-3|TRBD2|TRBV5-1|.
TGCGCCAGCAGCTTACAGCGGGGGGAAGATACGCAGTATTTT
CASSLQRGEDTQYF
>TRBJ2-3|TRBD2|TRBV10-3|.
TGTGCCATCACCCCCAGCGGGAGCCCTACAGATACGCAGTATTTT
CAITPSGSPTDTQYF